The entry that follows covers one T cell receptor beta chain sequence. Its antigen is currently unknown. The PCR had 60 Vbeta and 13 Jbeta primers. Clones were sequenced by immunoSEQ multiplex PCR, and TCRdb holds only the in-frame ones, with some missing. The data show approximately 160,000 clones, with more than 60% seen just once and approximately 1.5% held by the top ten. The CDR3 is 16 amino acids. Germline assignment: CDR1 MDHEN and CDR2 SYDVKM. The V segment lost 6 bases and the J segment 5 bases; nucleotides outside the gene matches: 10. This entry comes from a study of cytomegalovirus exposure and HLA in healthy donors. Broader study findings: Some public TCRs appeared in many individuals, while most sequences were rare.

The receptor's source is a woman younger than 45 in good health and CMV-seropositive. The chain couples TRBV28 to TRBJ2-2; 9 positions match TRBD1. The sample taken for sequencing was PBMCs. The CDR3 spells CASRTGTGLWTGELFF. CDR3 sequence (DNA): TGTGCCAGCAGGACCGGGACAGGGTTGTGGACCGGGGAGCTGTTTTTT.